This TCR beta chain was captured by sequencing in a study of T-cell reconstitution after alpha-beta-depleted transplantation in children (dated by TCRdb to between 2015 and 2016). Study-level background: Using TCR repertoire profiling, the study followed T-cell immune reconstitution in a quantitative way in children after TCRalphabeta/CD19-depleted allogeneic hematopoietic cell transplantation. The research as a whole found: The apparently early recovery of alphabetaT-cell counts about two months after transplant reportedly depended on only several hundred rapidly expanded clones that came from non-depleted graft cells. In some patients, the high TCRbeta diversity seen at day 60 was put down to recipient T cells and intrathymic progenitors that had survived conditioning. Over the following months the frequencies of hyperexpanded clones went down, and after one year T-cell counts and TCRbeta diversity were mostly credited to newly produced T cells.

Libraries were prepared through PCR. Sequencing was carried out with an Illumina HiSeq 2500. To normalize quantification of the TCRbeta repertoire, the TCR libraries were built with molecular barcoding that relied on unique molecular identifiers. TCRdb applied fastp at Q25 and MiXCR to the public reads, then kept only in-frame beta chains. Rows matching on CDR3 protein sequence are summarized as one entry with the most common DNA and genes. Counted in this sample were approximately 800,000 distinct CDR3 sequences; about 15% of them appeared once. The ten largest clones capture 5% of the sample. The treatment or condition label, read with the paper, signifies: allogeneic hematopoietic cell transplantation with graft depleted of TCRalphabeta T cells and CD19 B cells. The children who served as transplant recipients had been given grafts of TCRalphabeta/CD19-depleted allogeneic hematopoietic cells. With regard to this clonotype: Its antigen is not yet known. No base-level quality is on record; no much larger clone is a single base apart.

The origin of this receptor is a male patient between 5 and 17 years old who had a stem cell transplant for acute lymphoblastic leukemia, so the T cells may come from the graft donor. Sequencing was performed on PBMCs, mostly from graft donor cells, taken 360 days after TCRalphabeta/CD19-depleted stem cell transplant.

The DNA is TGTGCCAGCAGCCGAACGGGACTAGCGGACAATGAGCAGTTCTTC. This yields the protein CASSRTGLADNEQFF. The sequence links TRBV9 to TRBJ2-1; 11 bases in the junction line up with TRBD2. There are 15 amino acids in the CDR3, from cysteine to phenylalanine inclusive. Only the CDR3 part of the read is kept: 45 bases, read in frame from the first base. V is pruned by 4 bases and J by 5 bases, leaving 5 bases of the junction without a gene match. In the germline V gene, CDR1 corresponds to SGDLS and CDR2 to YYNGEE.